This TCR beta chain was documented in a study of cytomegalovirus exposure and HLA in healthy donors. About this clone itself: Its antigen is as yet unknown.

Amplification used 60 Vbeta primers and 13 Jbeta primers. TCRdb keeps only in-frame clones here, not all; method: immunoSEQ multiplex PCR. The repertoire has under 150,000 clones, more than 70% of them found once; the top ten carry roughly 1%. Study conclusions and caveats: CMV serostatus was the only recorded immune exposure for donors. In a later analysis, specific HLA alleles were associated with around 17,000 TCR beta sequences at a 0.05 false discovery rate.

The CDR3 has 11 residues. With 2 bases removed from V and 6 bases from J, the gap between germline ends came to 5 bases. Germline loops: CDR1 SQVTM, CDR2 ANQGSEA. This TCR was recovered from a woman in her sixties or seventies in good health and CMV-seronegative. The chain has TRBV29-1 and TRBJ2-1; D call uncertain. Source material: PBMCs. Here the CDR3 reads CSVEPINEQFF. Here the CDR3 DNA reads TGCAGCGTTGAACCTATCAATGAGCAGTTCTTC.